Listed here is a single T cell receptor beta chain. This clonotype has a count of ten or more. This receptor's antigen is unknown. Base-call qualities are not available, and no considerably larger clone is one nucleotide away. This specimen comes from a study of early T cells in non-severe SARS-CoV-2 infection (dated by TCRdb to the early 2020s). Some background on the complete study: Because TCR sequencing relied on bulk RNA taken from unsorted whole blood, pairing of alpha and beta chains was not possible.

The study was a case-control design nested within a healthcare worker cohort in London, UK, with weekly nasopharyngeal swab PCR tests and blood sampling. Between 23 and 31 March 2020, the week of the UK lockdown, healthcare workers were enrolled and then followed up weekly for as long as 16 weeks. Study-level results and caveats: VDJdb matching was skewed toward anti-spike CD8 responses and likely underestimated virus-specific expansions by missing private and CD4 specificities.

Library prep was done by 5' RACE. Instrument used: NextSeq 500. Unique molecular identifiers were attached to individual cDNA molecules in the TCR library protocol so that sequencing error and PCR bias could be corrected. Both TCR alpha and beta chains were sequenced, and tight co-correlation was observed between alpha and beta sequence abundances in each sample. The study's own analysis went as follows. V gene, J gene and CDR3 annotation of TCR sequences was performed with Decombinator V4. Expanded TCRs were defined as changing significantly between any two time points under a Poisson model with p below 0.0001. TCR abundances were normalised to the total number of TCRs sequenced in each sample and reported as counts per million. A search of VDJdb, accessed on 1 November 2021, was run for TCRs annotated to CMV, EBV and SARS-CoV-2, with TCRs annotated for multiple antigens excluded. The raw public reads went through TCRdb reprocessing: fastp at Q25, MiXCR clone calling, in-frame beta chains kept. Identical CDR3 proteins give one entry, which carries the most common genes and DNA. The authors' filters were not applied to this entry. The sample has 90,000 to 130,000 distinct CDR3 sequences on record, 10% to 15% of them singletons. Clones ranked in the top ten supply approximately 3.5% of the sample.

The receptor's source is an adult who was a healthcare worker with PCR-confirmed SARS-CoV-2 infection or an uninfected control (not recorded which). Material: whole blood, obtained at baseline.

The CDR3 amino acid sequence is: CASSYPTREDWDMPYEQYF. The nucleotide sequence reads as follows: TGTGCCAGCAGTTACCCGACCCGGGAGGACTGGGACATGCCCTACGAGCAGTACTTC. The V and J genes are TRBV6-7 and TRBJ2-7; tentative D gene TRBD2, with 7 bases matching. TRBV6-7 is an ORF, with its function uncertain. V loses 2 bases, J loses 2 bases, and the germline ends lie 25 bases apart. The CDR3 holds 19 amino acids from the cysteine to the phenylalanine. Only CDR3 DNA is held: 57 bases, read in frame from base 1.